This T cell receptor (beta chain) was recovered during a study of blood T cell repertoires in COVID-19. Sequencing was performed with immunoSEQ multiplex PCR; in TCRdb, only in-frame clones are kept and a portion is missing. The data hold roughly 100,000 clones, with 75% to 85% observed a single time. The CDR3 runs to 13 residues. CDR1 is SQVTM, CDR2 ANQGSEA, per germline. The junction had 3 bases not matched to a gene; V was cut back by 3 bases and J by 6 bases. This receptor was taken from a man between 60 and 70 years old with acute or convalescent COVID-19. The chain has TRBV29-1 and TRBJ1-1, with TRBD1 matching 11 bases. Sequences were obtained from peripheral blood. The CDR3 loop reads CSVEGDRGAEAFF. CDR3 nucleotide sequence: TGCAGCGTTGAGGGGGACAGGGGGGCTGAAGCTTTCTTT.